This TCR beta chain was profiled in a study of cytomegalovirus exposure and HLA in healthy donors (dated by TCRdb to 2017 to 2019). Turning to the overall study: In an earlier analysis of approximately 500 of the donors, 276 Gb of sequence data and 100 million or so unique TCR beta sequences from some 170 million T cells were reported. About 280 gigabases of sequencing data and around 85 million unique TCR sequences made up an early release that covered 500 to 700 HLA-typed donors. Among the roughly 400 genotyped donors, around 81% belonged to the genetic ancestry cluster associated with self-reported Caucasian donors. The study was designed to test whether signatures of past pathogen exposure could be identified by cataloging public T cell receptors. The study profiled the T cell repertoires of about 640 subjects by immunosequencing and related them to cytomegalovirus serostatus. In addition to the first cohort of approximately 650 subjects, a separate validation cohort of over 90 different subjects was used. To predict cytomegalovirus infection status, the study combined high-throughput TCR immunosequencing, statistical association of individual TCRs with disease status, and machine learning. A later analysis re-analyzed previously published TCR beta repertoires from 660 or so donors and added high-resolution HLA genotyping to study TCR occurrence patterns. The later analysis used no new phenotypic data to find candidate immune exposures, relying instead on TCR beta sequences and their occurrence across donors. An earlier analysis of approximately 630 of the donors applied high-throughput TCR beta sequencing to assess whether each TCR beta V gene segment acted as functional or pseudogenic. Donor age, sex, ethnicity and CMV serostatus were compiled alongside the repertoire data. Genome-wide SNP genotypes for about 65% of the roughly 700 donors were used in a later genetic analysis, which treated that subset as a discovery cohort. All discovery cohort repertoires had been generated on a single sequencing platform. Both class I and class II loci were covered by HLA typing, at four-digit resolution. Typing coverage differed by locus: A, B, C, DRB1 and DQB1 were typed in roughly 629-630 donors, DQA1 in roughly 510, DPA1 in some 600, and DPB1 in approximately 450. Roughly 5 DR-DQ haplotypes were handled as single units for association and clustering, since linkage in the cohort was strong. Among about 370 genotyped donors of the cohort, an average of approximately 220,000 unique TCR beta nucleotide sequences was sequenced per donor, of which approximately 19% were non-productive.

V ends up 1 base short and J 6 bases short, with an unmatched junction base count of 7. Per the germline V gene, MGHRA is the CDR1 and YSYEKL is the CDR2. The CDR3 runs 15 residues from the cysteine to the phenylalanine. The CDR3 DNA has 45 bases and is translated from base 1. Library construction relied on the immunoSEQ multiplex PCR assay. For the multiplex PCR, a mixture combining 60 forward primers for TCR Vbeta segments and 13 reverse primers for TCR Jbeta segments was used. Amplification of the CDR3 region of rearranged TCR beta genes was performed with a multiplex PCR assay on genomic DNA. Amplified TCR beta libraries were sequenced as 87-base-pair reads on the Illumina HiSeq System. Processing in the source paper ran as follows. A later analysis tallied tens of millions of unique TCR beta chains across the approximately 670 repertoires, and approximately 9.9 million of those chains were shared by two or more donors. A nearest-neighbor algorithm error-corrected the raw reads and collapsed the reads into unique sequences, merging closely related sequences to remove PCR and sequencing errors. V, D and J gene segments were assigned by aligning CDR3 sequences to IMGT reference sequences. Each retained sequence needed at least a six-nucleotide match to both a V gene segment and a J gene segment. A rearrangement counted as productive if the CDR3 had no stop codons and remained in frame with V and J, and every other rearrangement counted as non-productive. Following IMGT convention, CDR3 was defined as the stretch from the second conserved V-encoded cysteine to the conserved J-encoded phenylalanine. The earlier analysis of 587 of the donors excluded sequences that lacked an unambiguous match to a single V gene segment. An earlier analysis of several hundred of the donors called V segments functional above 56.7% productive rearrangements and segregating when the between-donor standard deviation exceeded 5%. A statistical classification framework was built to diagnose cytomegalovirus status from the catalog of TCR beta chain sequences. A later analysis assigned V and J genes by comparing TCR nucleotide sequences with IMGT/GENE-DB human TR gene sequences. The TCRdist pipeline was used in a later analysis to assign CDR3 sequences and most-parsimonious VDJ recombination scenarios. A later analysis defined each TCR beta chain by its CDR3 amino acid sequence plus V-gene family, and excluded reads lacking a unique V-gene family. To address suspected cross-contamination and a sequencing artifact, a later analysis removed roughly 640 highly shared, low-generation-probability nucleotide sequences. A later analysis calculated a clonal expansion index for each public chain from normalized within-repertoire ranks of inferred template counts. In a later analysis, generation probabilities were computed with a VDJ recombination model fitted to out-of-frame rearrangements, and the resulting probabilities were checked against IGoR. In a later analysis, hypergeometric tests were used to score TCR-TCR, TCR-HLA and TCR-CMV co-occurrence, with a repertoire-size bias correction applied to TCR pairs. False discovery rates were estimated in a later analysis by permuting HLA or CMV assignments 20 times. In a later analysis, co-occurring TCRs were grouped with DBSCAN, and TCRdist sequence similarity was added when clustering was performed within HLA-allele-positive subsets. For co-occurrence clustering, repertoires with fewer than 30,000 or more than 120,000 public chains were excluded, along with 5 or 6 repertoires with anomalous nucleotide sharing. The table comes from immuneACCESS by way of TCRdb, which keeps in-frame sequences with V and J called. Part of the clones is missing from these tables; in studies checked, under half for an unresolved V gene and the rest for unknown reasons. Clone size and the V and J calls come from that table; the DNA yielded D and trimming. This sample has tens of thousands of clones in its table, and over 70% of those were observed once. Roughly 1.3% of the sample rests with the top ten.

The cohort comprised fewer than 700 healthy bone marrow donors. At the time of sampling, all cohort members were nominally healthy, though unrecorded immune exposures were likely present. The donor was CMV seropositive and belonged to the group of a few hundred seropositive cohort members. A peripheral blood sample was provided by each donor, and peripheral blood mononuclear cells were used for TCR beta sequencing. Genomic DNA extraction from the blood cell samples was performed with the Qiagen DNeasy Blood Extraction Kit. With regard to this clone: It lacks a known antigen. The record has no base qualities; no much larger clone is one base away.

Overall study results and their limits: The cohort was sequenced for TCR beta chains only, and without alpha or paired-chain data the features that could be detected were limited. Because some donors lacked HLA typing at each locus, the association tests relied only on the typed subset. Assigning TCR associations to individual alleles was difficult when HLA alleles, especially DR and DQ, strongly co-occurred. Some 15 rarely observed V segments, including chromosome 9 orphons, were excluded from the earlier analysis of a few hundred of the donors because counts were too low. Because the 87-base-pair reads could not distinguish some IMGT-functional V segments, including TRBV6-2 and TRBV6-3, those segments were excluded. V-gene and J-gene trimming of TCR beta chains was associated with a missense DCLRE1C variant in a later genetic analysis, and the association was replicated in an independent cohort. Linkage disequilibrium might explain the correlated functional status among segregating V segments, but an unknown experimental factor could not be ruled out. A later analysis reported that several top co-occurrence clusters appeared linked to parvovirus B19, influenza, CMV and Epstein-Barr virus. In both the original and validation cohorts, the classifier was reported to diagnose cytomegalovirus status with high specificity and sensitivity. A later genetic analysis reported fewer N-insertions in productive TCRs among donors in an Asian-associated ancestry cluster than the approximately 670-donor mean. The sequencing pipeline was judged likely to have produced a cluster of highly shared sequence variants as a technical artifact. CMV serostatus was the only immune exposure information available for the cohort. The authors suggested that the approach could potentially be generalized to other disease states and immunological phenotypes. In a later analysis, around 17,000 TCR beta sequences were associated with specific HLA alleles at a false discovery rate of 0.05. In a later analysis, the rate of TCR association differed among HLA loci, with DRB1 alleles having the most associated TCRs and HLA-C alleles having the fewest. In a later analysis, most CMV-associated TCR beta chains were found to appear HLA-restricted, with HLA associations seemingly driven largely by CMV exposure. A later analysis found that HLA-associated TCR beta chains were more clonally expanded and had lower generation probabilities than equally common non-associated chains. The presence/absence analyses assumed that sequencing depth was roughly uniform across donors, and that assumption may not be true. A total of about 180 TCR beta chains were listed by the study as associated with cytomegalovirus. Broadly in line with IMGT annotations, most TCR beta V segments showed up in productive rearrangements about 87% or about 30% of the time in an earlier analysis of about 500 of the donors. A further reported finding was that TCR beta sequences accurately predicted the HLA-A and HLA-B alleles for most subjects in the first cohort. Across donors, most TCR sequences were observed very rarely, whereas some public TCRs were present in many individuals. Three of the identified cytomegalovirus-associated TCR beta chains were confirmed in vitro to be specific for cytomegalovirus antigens.

The sample taken for sequencing was PBMCs. This clonotype was obtained from a girl aged 2 to 10 in good health and CMV-seropositive. The chain employs TRBV4-1 and TRBJ1-2, with 8 middle bases fitting TRBD1. The DNA is as follows: TGCGCCAGCAGCCAAGGACAGGGGAAAAGAGATGGCTACACCTTC. Its translation is CASSQGQGKRDGYTF.